This TCR beta chain was profiled in a study of T cell repertoires in cytomegalovirus infection. A remark on this clonotype: Its antigen remains unknown.

TCRdb itself ran the reads through MiXCR, one entry per CDR3 protein. This table holds about a million distinct CDR3 sequences, approximately 31% found once. The CDR3 consists of 14 residues. From germline, CDR1 is DFQATT and CDR2 SNEGSKA (reference sequence). The V call is TRBV20-1, the J call TRBJ1-1, with 10 nucleotides matching TRBD1. This receptor was obtained from a human donor in good health (CMV status not recorded). Some clones in this sample may be carry-over from other donors' samples. The sample was cultured CD8+ T cells from PBMCs, taken from culture after CMV antigen stimulation. This chain's CDR3 is CSAIDLTGGPEAFF. The CDR3 nucleotides read TGCAGCGCGATCGACCTGACAGGGGGCCCTGAAGCTTTCTTT.